Shown below are 27 T cell receptor delta chains from a single sample sequenced in a study of gamma delta lymphoproliferative disorders and STAT genes (dated by TCRdb to 2016 to 2019). For TCR sequencing, genomic DNA was taken from peripheral blood mononuclear cells isolated from both patients and controls. The library was produced with multiplex PCR. The run used an Illumina MiSeq. Clone calls in TCRdb were regenerated from the public reads with CATT, after which identical DNA sequences shared one row. This sample is represented by over a thousand delta-chain clones; roughly 2.9% of them were singletons. The ten largest clonotypes hold over 12% of the sample. What was sequenced was blood. These receptor sequences come from a human donor in good health.

On this clone: The TCRdb protein, from a much larger clone, departs from this DNA's translation at residue 15, likely by read error; the protein shown derives from the DNA. CDR3 sequence reads: CAFMVSYLPRTADKPIF. DNA for the CDR3: TGTGCCTTTATGGTCTCCTATCTCCCCCGTACGGCCGATAAACCCATCTTT. The gene calls are TRDV3 and TRDJ1; tentatively, D is TRDD2 (5 bases). This CDR3 comprises 17 residues. Germline loops: CDR1 TVYSNPD, CDR2 GDNSRS (reference sequence).

Only a few counts were recorded for this clone. V is TRDV2 and J is TRDJ1; 11 bases are a match to TRDD3. CDR3 length: 19 residues. Germline loops: CDR1 GEAIGNYY, CDR2 EKD. V gave up 1 base and J gave up 3 bases; unmatched junction bases: 15. Here the CDR3 reads CACDTGGTGGYSQPDKLIF. The CDR3 region has the DNA TGTGCCTGTGACACGGGGGGTACTGGGGGATATAGTCAGCCCGATAAACTCATCTTT.

By its share, this clone is large. Additional DNA sequences in this sample encode the identical CDR3. This sequence joins TRDV2 and TRDJ1; 9 positions match TRDD3. The CDR3 loop spans 14 amino acids. Germline CDR1 reads GEAIGNYY; CDR2 reads EKD. Trimming took 2 bases from V and 4 from J; bases not matched to a gene: 4. As DNA, the CDR3 is TGTGCCTGTGACAGACTGGGGGAGGTCGATAAACTCATCTTT. Amino acids: CACDRLGEVDKLIF.

This clone was seen a few times. It is likely a read error: a sequence one base away is far more abundant. This specimen includes other DNA sequences encoding the same CDR3. The CDR3 bases are TGTGCCTGTGATCAAATACTGGGGGATACGCCGAGCTCCTGGGACACCCGACAGATGTTCTTC. Amino acids: CACDQILGDTPSSWDTRQMFF. The chain has TRDV2 and TRDJ3, with 13 bases aligning to TRDD3. The CDR3 loop spans 21 amino acids. Looked up from germline, CDR1 is GEAIGNYY and CDR2 is EKD.

The table lists this clone with a few counts. The protein given by TCRdb reflects a much larger clone and differs at residue 16 from this DNA's translation, likely from a read error; the protein shown is the DNA's translation. V gene TRDV2 combines with J gene TRDJ1; D may be TRDD2 (6 bases). Germline CDR1 reads GEAIGNYY; CDR2 reads EKD. The V end lost 5 bases, the J end lost 0 bases, and 42 bases lay between the germline ends. This CDR3 is built from 24 residues. The CDR3 region is CACVLLPDPNPNQGSHQYTDKLIF. CDR3 sequence (DNA): TGTGCCTGTGTCCTGCTTCCTGACCCTAACCCTAATCAAGGGTCTCATCAGTACACCGATAAACTCATCTTT.

Worth noting for this clone: TCRdb assigns this DNA the protein of a much larger clone, which departs from its translation at residue 6; this likely reflects a read error, and the protein shown comes from translating the DNA. The genes are TRDV2 and TRDJ1; 10 nucleotides line up with TRDD3. Germline V gives CDR1 GEAIGNYY, CDR2 EKD. V was pared by 0 bases and J by 2 bases, with 14 bases of the junction left unmatched. The CDR3 has 19 amino acids. Written as DNA, the CDR3 is TGTGCCTGTGACACCGACCCCTTGGGGGATACAAAGGTGACCGATAAACTCATCTTT. Amino acids: CACDTDPLGDTKVTDKLIF.

Of note for this clone: A far larger clone lies a single base away; this is likely a read error. This CDR3 is also generated by other DNA sequences in the sample. The gene calls are TRDV2 and TRDJ1, with D possibly matching TRDD3 (5 bases). The CDR3 extends over 19 amino acids. Looked up from germline, CDR1 is GEAIGNYY and CDR2 is EKD. Trimming shortened V by 0 bases and J by 2 bases, and 24 bases separated the two germline ends. CDR3 sequence reads: CACDTVPLGDTKVTDKLIF. DNA of the CDR3: TGTGCCTGTGACACCGTCCCCTTGGGAGATACAAAGGTGACCGATAAACTCATCTTT.

CDR3 DNA: TGTGCTCTTGGGGAACTGGGGGATACGAACGATAAACTCATCTTT. Protein sequence: CALGELGDTNDKLIF. No V segment was called; the J segment is TRDJ1; TRDD3 reflects the table's D call only, with no check against the DNA. The CDR3 is 15 residues long.

About this clone: A far larger clone is one nucleotide away, so this likely arose from a read error. Other DNA sequences from this sample encode an identical CDR3 as well. The chain couples TRDV1 to TRDJ1; D not resolved. This CDR3 has 18 residues. Germline lookup yields CDR1 TSWWSYY and CDR2 QGS. CDR3 in DNA: TGTGCTCTTGGGGAACGATGTCCCCCGGGCCATTACACCGATAAACTCATATTT. Its protein product is CALGERCPPGHYTDKLIF.

Notes on this clone: A single base is all that separates this from a far larger clone, so a read error is likely. The CDR3 region has the DNA TGTGCTCTTGGGGAATTTGGGGGGGATGGTTGGAGGACCGATAAACTCATCTTT. Amino acid sequence: CALGEFGGDGWRTDKLIF. The gene calls are TRDV1 and TRDJ1; 7 bases are shared with TRDD3. The J segment lost 2 bases and the V segment lost 2 bases, leaving 14 bases of the junction unmatched. CDR1 TSWWSYY and CDR2 QGS come from the germline V gene. The CDR3 length is 18 residues.

About this clone itself: The protein recorded in TCRdb matches a much larger clone and deviates from this DNA's translation at residue 8, suggesting a read error; the protein here is obtained by translating the DNA. The V gene is TRDV2, the J gene TRDJ1; 7 nucleotides match TRDD3. V was pared by 3 bases and J by 0 bases, with 12 bases of the junction left unmatched. Per the germline V gene, CDR1 is GEAIGNYY and CDR2 is EKD. CDR3 length: 17 residues. The CDR3 sequence is CACDLLGNTENTDKLIF. Written as DNA, the CDR3 is TGTGCCTGTGACTTACTGGGGAATACGGAAAACACCGATAAACTCATCTTT.

In its sample, this clone was seen a few times. The chain is built from TRDV2 and TRDJ1, with 12 bases matching TRDD3. The trim removed 6 bases at V and 2 bases at J, leaving 15 bases unmatched. The CDR3 is made up of 18 amino acids. Per the germline V gene, CDR1 is GEAIGNYY and CDR2 is EKD. The chain's CDR3 is CACWGCSWGIRWTDKLIF. Here the CDR3 DNA reads TGTGCCTGTTGGGGCTGCTCCTGGGGGATACGTTGGACCGATAAACTCATCTTT.

On this clone itself: A far larger clone differs by one base, so this is likely a read error. This sample includes further DNA sequences coding for the same CDR3. This chain connects TRDV2 to TRDJ1; the D gene is possibly TRDD3 (6 bases). CDR3 length: 14 amino acids. CDR1 is GEAIGNYY, CDR2 EKD, per germline. The CDR3 here is CACDFLGTWDKLIF. The CDR3, as DNA: TGTGCCTGTGACTTCCTGGGCACTTGGGATAAACTCATTTTT.

Only a few counts were recorded for this clone. For the J gene the call is TRDJ1; the V gene lacks a call. CDR3 length equals 9 residues. The CDR3: CASIDKLIF. The CDR3 DNA is TGTGCTTCAATCGATAAACTCATCTTT.

This clone was seen more than once but under ten times. The mismatch at residue 5 between this DNA's translation and the TCRdb protein of a much larger clone likely reflects a read error; the protein shown is translated from the DNA. The chain employs TRDV2 and TRDJ1; TRDD3 aligns across 13 bases. The CDR3 covers 19 residues. Losses at the gene ends were 3 bases for V and 2 bases for J; bases not matched to a gene: 14. Germline values: CDR1 GEAIGNYY, CDR2 EKD. This chain's CDR3 is CACDALLGDTLLYTDKLIF. CDR3 DNA sequence: TGTGCCTGTGACGCGTTACTGGGGGATACGCTCCTATATACCGATAAACTCATCTTT.

On this clone itself: The protein held in TCRdb is that of a much larger clone and does not match this DNA's translation at residue 14, likely because of a read error; the protein shown is translated from the DNA. The genes are TRDV2 and TRDJ1; 10 nucleotides align to TRDD3. CDR3 length equals 16 residues. CDR1 GEAIGNYY and CDR2 EKD come from the germline V gene. CDR3 loop: CACDKLGDLYTDKPIF. The CDR3 region has the DNA TGTGCCTGTGACAAACTGGGGGATCTGTACACCGATAAACCCATCTTT.

By share, this clone counts as large. Other DNA variants within this sample encode the same CDR3. This chain uses TRDV1 with TRDJ1; D is unresolved. The germline gives CDR1 TSWWSYY, CDR2 QGS. Trimming left V 4 bases short and J 1 base short, with 19 bases between. This CDR3 is built from 17 residues. The CDR3 sequence is CALGGSIPGRGTDKLIF. The DNA for the CDR3 is TGTGCTCTTGGGGGTTCTATCCCTGGCCGGGGCACCGATAAACTCATCTTT.

Notes on this clone: Given a far larger clone just one base away, this is likely a sequencing read error. This sample includes further DNA sequences coding for the same CDR3. V is TRDV2 and J is TRDJ1, with a tentative D call TRDD2 (5 bases). CDR3 size: 24 residues. Between the trimmed V and J ends, which lost 5 bases and 0 bases, there was a span of 42 bases. Germline CDR1 reads GEAIGNYY; CDR2 reads EKD. CDR3 in amino acids: CACVLLPDPNPNQGSRQYTDKLIF. CDR3 coding DNA: TGTGCCTGTGTCCTGCTTCCCGACCCTAACCCTAATCAAGGGTCTCGTCAGTACACCGATAAACTCATCTTT.

A few counts support this clone. A single base is all that separates this from a far larger clone, so a read error is likely. This specimen includes other DNA sequences encoding the same CDR3. V usage is TRDV2 and J usage is TRDJ2; a weak D match, TRDD3 (6 bases). Deletions cut 2 bases from V and 8 bases from J, with 20 bases between. There are 16 residues in the CDR3. Germline CDR1 reads GEAIGNYY; CDR2 reads EKD. For the CDR3, the DNA is TGTGCCTGTGACAGTGTAGAAGCTGGGGAGGGGGCACAACTCTTCTTT. Protein product: CACDSVEAGEGAQLFF.

Points on this clone: Since a far larger clone is one base different, this is likely a read error. This specimen includes other DNA sequences encoding the same CDR3. This chain uses TRDV2 with TRDJ1; 13 nucleotides match TRDD3. The CDR3 has 15 residues. Germline V gene lookup returns CDR1 GEAIGNYY and CDR2 EKD. The CDR3, as DNA: TGTGCCTGTGACTATACTGGGGGATACGGGGATAAACTCATTTTT. It translates to CACDYTGGYGDKLIF.

This clone appeared a few times. The protein given by TCRdb reflects a much larger clone and differs at residue 9 from this DNA's translation, likely from a read error; the protein shown is the DNA's translation. Here the J gene is TRDJ1 and the V gene is not called; the listed D gene, TRDD3, was not tested against the DNA. The CDR3 has 12 amino acids. The CDR3 protein is CSGGQYTDELIF. CDR3 DNA: TGTTCTGGGGGCCAATACACCGATGAACTCATCTTT.

The J segment is TRDJ1; no V gene was assigned. This CDR3 spans 19 amino acids. The CDR3 protein is CASLCLPIPLFPATDKLIF. CDR3 coding DNA: TGTGCTTCATTGTGCCTTCCCATCCCCCTGTTTCCGGCCACCGATAAACTCATCTTT.

This clone has a handful of counts. The protein TCRdb lists belongs to a much larger clone and differs from this DNA's translation at residue 11, which points to a read error; the protein shown is made from the DNA. V usage is TRDV2 and J usage is TRDJ1, with 9 bases aligning to TRDD3. Germline assignment: CDR1 GEAIGNYY and CDR2 EKD. This CDR3 has 17 residues. V lost 6 bases, J lost 11 bases, and 24 bases stayed unmatched. In DNA, the CDR3 is TGTGCCTGTCTCGTAGGGGGGATACCAGATATATGTTTTAGTCTCATCTTT. Amino acid sequence: CACLVGGIPDICFSLIF.

A word on this clone: TCRdb's protein, taken from a much larger clone, differs from this DNA's translation at residue 10, likely owing to a read error; the protein displayed comes from the DNA. The chain recombines TRDV3 with TRDJ1, with 9 nucleotides matching TRDD3. The CDR3 is made up of 17 amino acids. Germline V gives CDR1 TVYSNPD, CDR2 GDNSRS (reference sequence). The J segment lost 2 bases and the V segment lost 2 bases, leaving 15 bases of the junction unmatched. For the CDR3, the DNA is TGTGCCTTTCATCACGGAACTGGGGGACGGAGGACCGATAAACTCATCTTT. This encodes CAFHHGTGGRRTDKLIF.

In the case of this clone: The protein TCRdb lists belongs to a much larger clone and differs from this DNA's translation at residue 8, which points to a read error; the protein shown is made from the DNA. The CDR3 DNA reads TGTGCAGCAACCTCCTTCCTCCCGTGGGGACGGGGGACCTCTGCGTACACCGATAAACTCATCTTT. This encodes CAATSFLPWGRGTSAYTDKLIF. V and J are TRAV29/DV5 and TRDJ1; D might be TRDD2 (7 bases). V lost 3 bases and J lost 0, with 36 bases in between. CDR1 NSMFDY and CDR2 ISSIKDK come from the germline V gene. The CDR3 runs 22 residues.

As concerns this clone: TCRdb has a much larger clone's protein, which differs at residue 18 from the translation of this DNA, likely because of a read error; what is shown is the protein translated from the DNA. The chain couples TRDV2 to TRDJ3, with 8 bases that match TRDD3. Germline V gives CDR1 GEAIGNYY, CDR2 EKD. The CDR3 extends over 19 amino acids. The chain's CDR3 is CACDSTGGPSSWDTRQMIF. The CDR3 coding sequence is TGTGCCTGTGATTCGACTGGGGGTCCAAGCTCCTGGGACACCCGACAGATGATTTTC.

Notes on this clone: A far larger clone is a single base away, which makes a read error likely. The V call is TRDV1, the J call TRDJ1; D might be TRDD2 or TRDD3, each matching 8 bases. CDR3 size: 25 residues. From germline, CDR1 is TSWWSYY and CDR2 QGS. The V end was cut by 2 bases, the J end by 4 bases, with 44 bases between. Here the CDR3 DNA reads TGTGCTCTTGGGGAAGGGTATGATCTTCCTACGGCTAACTGGGGGTCGACCCAATGGGACGATAAACTCATCTTT. Protein product: CALGEGYDLPTANWGSTQWDDKLIF.